Shown below are 2 T cell receptor beta chains from a single sample sequenced in a study of CD8 T cells in ankylosing spondylitis. These receptors lack a known antigen. One entry per CDR3 protein, called by TCRdb with MiXCR from the 5' RACE reads. This table holds about 840,000 distinct CDR3 sequences, 12% found once. Study-wide results and caveats: Fewer than ten highly homologous variants made up a TCR beta motif that seemed to typify ankylosing spondylitis blood.

Sequencing used blood, either unsorted or a sorted T cell fraction (not recorded which). Source of these receptors: a male donor with ankylosing spondylitis.

The chain combines TRBV7-2 with TRBJ2-3, with D perhaps assigned TRBD1 or TRBD2 (5 bases each). Germline CDR1 reads SGHTA; CDR2 reads FQGNSA. V was pared by 5 bases and J by 0 bases, with 15 bases between. This CDR3 region has 16 residues. CDR3 in amino acids: CASSARGYTSTDTQYF. In DNA form, the CDR3 reads TGTGCCAGCAGCGCACGGGGCTATACTAGCACAGATACGCAGTATTTT.

This clonotype was picked up many times. The CDR3 bases are TGCAGCGTTGAAGATCGAAGGGGAACCGGGGAGCTGTTTTTT. Translation gives CSVEDRRGTGELFF. This chain links TRBV29-1 with TRBJ2-2, with D perhaps TRBD1 (5 bases). CDR1 and CDR2 (germline): SQVTM, ANQGSEA. V lost 0 bases and J 5 bases, leaving 10 bases between the germline ends. This CDR3 has 14 amino acids.